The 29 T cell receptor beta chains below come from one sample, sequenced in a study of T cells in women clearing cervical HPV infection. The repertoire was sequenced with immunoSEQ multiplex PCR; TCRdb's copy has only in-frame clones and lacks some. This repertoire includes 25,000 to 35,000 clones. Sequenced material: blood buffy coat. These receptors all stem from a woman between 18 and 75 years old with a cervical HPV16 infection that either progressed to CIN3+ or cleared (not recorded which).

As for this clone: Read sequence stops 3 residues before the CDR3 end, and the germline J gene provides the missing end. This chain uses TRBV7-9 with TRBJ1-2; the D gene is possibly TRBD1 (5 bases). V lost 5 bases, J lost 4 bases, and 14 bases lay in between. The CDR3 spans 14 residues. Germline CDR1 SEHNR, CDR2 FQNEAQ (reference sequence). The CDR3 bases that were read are TGTGCCAGCAGCGTTCCGGGGGTTTCCTATGGC. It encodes CASSVPGVSYG. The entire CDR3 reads CASSVPGVSYGYTF.

The CDR3 sequence: CASSYRVSYEQYF. The covered CDR3 bases are TGTGCCAGCAGTTACAGGGTCTCCTACGAG. The chain combines TRBV6-2 or TRBV6-3 with TRBJ2-7, with unresolved D. The read comes to an end 3 residues before the CDR3 does, leaving the germline J gene to fill in the end. V lost 2 bases to trimming and J lost 0 bases, with 5 bases between them. The CDR3 loop spans 13 amino acids. Germline values: CDR1 MNHEY, CDR2 SVGEGT.

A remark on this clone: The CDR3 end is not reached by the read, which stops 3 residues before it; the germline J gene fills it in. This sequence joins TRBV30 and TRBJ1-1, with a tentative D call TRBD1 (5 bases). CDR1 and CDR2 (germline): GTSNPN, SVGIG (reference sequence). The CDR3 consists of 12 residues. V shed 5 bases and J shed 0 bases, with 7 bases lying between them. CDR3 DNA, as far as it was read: TGTGCCTGGGGGGGGATGAACACTGAA. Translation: CAWGGMNTE. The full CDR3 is CAWGGMNTEAFF.

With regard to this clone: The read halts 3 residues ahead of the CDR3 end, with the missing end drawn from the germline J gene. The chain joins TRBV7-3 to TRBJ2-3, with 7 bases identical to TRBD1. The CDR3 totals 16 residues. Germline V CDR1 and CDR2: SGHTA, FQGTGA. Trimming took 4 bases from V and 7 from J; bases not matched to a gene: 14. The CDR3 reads CASSSRTGGDGNTQYF. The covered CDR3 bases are TGTGCCAGCAGCTCCCGGACAGGTGGGGATGGAAATACG.

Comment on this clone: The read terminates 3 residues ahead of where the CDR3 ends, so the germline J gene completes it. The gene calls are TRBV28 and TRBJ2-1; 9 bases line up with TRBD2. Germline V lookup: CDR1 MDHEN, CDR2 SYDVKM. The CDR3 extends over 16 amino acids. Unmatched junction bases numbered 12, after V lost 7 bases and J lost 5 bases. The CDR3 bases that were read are TGTGCCAGCACTATCGGTGGAGCGGGAGGCGACAATGAG. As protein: CASTIGGAGGDNE. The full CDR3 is CASTIGGAGGDNEQFF.

The sequenced part of the CDR3 DNA is TGTGCCTCCTTCCGGGACAATGAC. This translates into CASFRDND. The entire CDR3 protein reads CASFRDNDYTF. The chain has TRBV30 and TRBJ1-2; tentatively, D is TRBD1 (6 bases). The missing CDR3 end, 3 residues past where the read stops, is filled in from the germline J gene. Germline assignment: CDR1 GTSNPN and CDR2 SVGIG (reference sequence). This CDR3 spans 11 amino acids.

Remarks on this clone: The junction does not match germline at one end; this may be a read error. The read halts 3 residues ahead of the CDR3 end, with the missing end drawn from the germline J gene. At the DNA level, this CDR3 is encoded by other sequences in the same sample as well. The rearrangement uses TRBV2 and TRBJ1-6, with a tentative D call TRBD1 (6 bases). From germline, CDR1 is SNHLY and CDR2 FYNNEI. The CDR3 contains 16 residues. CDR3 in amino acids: CASSDWTVSYNSPLHF. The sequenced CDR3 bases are TGTGCCAGCAGTGACTGGACAGTATCCTATAATTCGCCC.

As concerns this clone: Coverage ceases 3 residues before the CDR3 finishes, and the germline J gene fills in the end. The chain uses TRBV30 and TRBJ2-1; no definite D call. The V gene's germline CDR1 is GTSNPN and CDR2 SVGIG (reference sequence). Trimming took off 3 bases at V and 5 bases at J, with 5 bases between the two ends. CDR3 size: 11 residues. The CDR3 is CAWSFNNEQFF. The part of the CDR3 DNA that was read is TGTGCCTGGAGCTTTAACAATGAG.

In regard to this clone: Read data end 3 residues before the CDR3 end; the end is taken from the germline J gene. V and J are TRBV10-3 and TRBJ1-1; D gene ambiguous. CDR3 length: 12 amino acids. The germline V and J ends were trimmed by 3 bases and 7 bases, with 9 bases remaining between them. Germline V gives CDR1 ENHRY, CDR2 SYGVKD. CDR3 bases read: TGTGCCATCAGTGAAGACATCCGTGAA. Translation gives CAISEDIRE. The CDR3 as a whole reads CAISEDIREAFF.

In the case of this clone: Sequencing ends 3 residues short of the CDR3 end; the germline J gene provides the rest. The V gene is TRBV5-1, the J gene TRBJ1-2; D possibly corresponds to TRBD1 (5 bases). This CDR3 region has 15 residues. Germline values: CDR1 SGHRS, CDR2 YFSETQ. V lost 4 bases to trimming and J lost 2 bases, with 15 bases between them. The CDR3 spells CASSPGDILNYGYTF. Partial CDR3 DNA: TGCGCCAGCAGCCCGGGGGATATTTTAAACTATGGC.

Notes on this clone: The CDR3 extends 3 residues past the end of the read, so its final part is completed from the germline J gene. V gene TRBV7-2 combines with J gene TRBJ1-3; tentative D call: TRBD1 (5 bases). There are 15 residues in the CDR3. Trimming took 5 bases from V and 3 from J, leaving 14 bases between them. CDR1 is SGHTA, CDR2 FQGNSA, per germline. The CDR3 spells CASSLYQGFGNTIYF. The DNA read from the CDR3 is TGTGCCAGCAGCCTGTATCAGGGTTTTGGAAACACC. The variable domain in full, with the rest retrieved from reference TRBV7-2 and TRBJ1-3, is GAGVSQSPSNKVTEKGKDVELRCDPISGHTALYWYRQSLGQGLEFLIYFQGNSAPDKSGLPSDRFSAERTGGSVSTLTIQRTQQEDSAVYLCASSLYQGFGNTIYFGEGSWLTVV.

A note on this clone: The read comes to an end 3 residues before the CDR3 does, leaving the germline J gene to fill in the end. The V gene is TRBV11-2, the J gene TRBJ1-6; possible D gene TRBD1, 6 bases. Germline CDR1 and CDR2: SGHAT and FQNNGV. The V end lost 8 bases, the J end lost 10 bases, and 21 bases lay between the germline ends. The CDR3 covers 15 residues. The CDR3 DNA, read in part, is TGTGCCAGCGACATTGGGGGGGCGCTCGGATCACCC. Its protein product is CASDIGGALGSP. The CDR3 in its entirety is CASDIGGALGSPLHF. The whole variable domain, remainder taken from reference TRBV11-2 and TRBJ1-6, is EAGVAQSPRYKIIEKRQSVAFWCNPISGHATLYWYQQILGQGPKLLIQFQNNGVVDDSQLPKDRFSAERLKGVDSTLKIQPAKLEDSAVYLCASDIGGALGSPLHFGNGTRLTVT.

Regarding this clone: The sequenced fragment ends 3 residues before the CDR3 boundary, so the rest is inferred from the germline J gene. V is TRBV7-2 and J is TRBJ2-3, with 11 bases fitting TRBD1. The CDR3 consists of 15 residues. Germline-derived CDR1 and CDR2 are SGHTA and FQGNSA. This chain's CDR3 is CASSLQDRGRQPQYF. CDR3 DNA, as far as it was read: TGTGCCAGCAGCTTACAGGACAGGGGGCGTCAGCCG.

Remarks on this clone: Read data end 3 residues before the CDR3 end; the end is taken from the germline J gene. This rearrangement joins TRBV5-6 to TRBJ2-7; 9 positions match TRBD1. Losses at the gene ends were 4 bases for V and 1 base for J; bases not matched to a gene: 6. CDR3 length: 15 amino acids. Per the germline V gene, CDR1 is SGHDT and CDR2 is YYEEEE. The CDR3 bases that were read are TGTGCCAGCAGCAAACAGGGGGCTTGGTCCTACGAG. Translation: CASSKQGAWSYE. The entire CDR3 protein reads CASSKQGAWSYEQYF.

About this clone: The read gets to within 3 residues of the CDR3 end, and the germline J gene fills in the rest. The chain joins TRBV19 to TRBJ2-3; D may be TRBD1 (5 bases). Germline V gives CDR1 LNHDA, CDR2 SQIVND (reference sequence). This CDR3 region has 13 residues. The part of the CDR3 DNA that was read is TGTGCCAGTACTAACCCTGGACAAGAGACG. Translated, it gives CASTNPGQET. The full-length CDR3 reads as CASTNPGQETQYF.

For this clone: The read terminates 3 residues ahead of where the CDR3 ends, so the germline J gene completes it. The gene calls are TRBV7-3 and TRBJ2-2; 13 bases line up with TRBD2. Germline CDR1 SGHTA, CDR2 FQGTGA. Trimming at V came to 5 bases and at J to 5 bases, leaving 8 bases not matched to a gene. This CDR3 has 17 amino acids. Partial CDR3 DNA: TGTGCCAGCAGCCAAACTAGCGGGGGGGGACGTACCGGGGAG. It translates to CASSQTSGGGRTGE. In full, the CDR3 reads CASSQTSGGGRTGELFF.

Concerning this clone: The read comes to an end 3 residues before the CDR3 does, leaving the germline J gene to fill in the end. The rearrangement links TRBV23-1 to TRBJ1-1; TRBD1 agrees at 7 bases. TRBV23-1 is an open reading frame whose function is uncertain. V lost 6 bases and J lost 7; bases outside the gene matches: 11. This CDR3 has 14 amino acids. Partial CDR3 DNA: TGCGCCAGCAGACCCAAGGGGGACAGTGGTGAA. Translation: CASRPKGDSGE. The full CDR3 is CASRPKGDSGEAFF.

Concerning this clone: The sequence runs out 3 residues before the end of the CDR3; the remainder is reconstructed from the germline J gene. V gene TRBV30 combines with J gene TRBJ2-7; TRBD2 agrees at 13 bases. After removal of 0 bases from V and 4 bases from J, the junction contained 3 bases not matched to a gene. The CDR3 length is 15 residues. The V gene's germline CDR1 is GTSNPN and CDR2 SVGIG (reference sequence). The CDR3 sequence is CAWSVGTSGTYEQYF. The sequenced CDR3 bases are TGTGCCTGGAGTGTCGGGACTAGCGGGACGTACGAG.

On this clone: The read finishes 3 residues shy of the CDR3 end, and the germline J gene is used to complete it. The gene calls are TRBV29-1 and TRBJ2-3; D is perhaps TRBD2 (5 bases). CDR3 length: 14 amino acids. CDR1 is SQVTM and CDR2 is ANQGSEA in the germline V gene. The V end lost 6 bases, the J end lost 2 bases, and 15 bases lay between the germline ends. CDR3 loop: CSVKDSQVTDTQYF. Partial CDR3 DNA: TGCAGCGTAAAGGACTCTCAAGTCACAGATACG.

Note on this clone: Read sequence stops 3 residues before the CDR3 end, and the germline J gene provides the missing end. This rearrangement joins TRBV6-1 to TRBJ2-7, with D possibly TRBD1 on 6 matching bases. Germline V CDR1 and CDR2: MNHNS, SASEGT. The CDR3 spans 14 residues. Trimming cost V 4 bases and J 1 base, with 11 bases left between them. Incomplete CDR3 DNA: TGTGCCAGCAGTGTGGCAGGGGCTTCCTACGAG. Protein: CASSVAGASYE. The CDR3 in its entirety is CASSVAGASYEQYF.

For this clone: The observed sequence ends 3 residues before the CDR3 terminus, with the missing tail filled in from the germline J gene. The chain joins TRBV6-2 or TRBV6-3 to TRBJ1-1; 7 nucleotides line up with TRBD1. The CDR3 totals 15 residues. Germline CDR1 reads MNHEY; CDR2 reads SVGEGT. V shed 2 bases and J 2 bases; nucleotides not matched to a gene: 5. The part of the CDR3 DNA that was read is TGTGCCAGCAGTTACGACAGGGCCGATAACACTGAA. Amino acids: CASSYDRADNTE. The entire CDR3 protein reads CASSYDRADNTEAFF.

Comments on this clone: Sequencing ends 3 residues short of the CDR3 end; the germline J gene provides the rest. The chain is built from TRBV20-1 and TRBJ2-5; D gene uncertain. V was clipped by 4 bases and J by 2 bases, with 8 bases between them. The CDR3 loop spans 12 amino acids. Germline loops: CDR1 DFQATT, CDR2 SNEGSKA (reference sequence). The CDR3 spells CSAMAVQETQYF. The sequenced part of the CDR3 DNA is TGCAGTGCTATGGCGGTGCAAGAGACC.

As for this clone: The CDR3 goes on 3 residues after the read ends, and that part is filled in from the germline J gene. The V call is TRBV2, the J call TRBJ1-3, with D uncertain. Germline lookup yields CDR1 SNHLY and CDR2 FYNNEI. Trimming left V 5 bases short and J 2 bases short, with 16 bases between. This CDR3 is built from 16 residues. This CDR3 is CASSMYLGEAGNTIYF. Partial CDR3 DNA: TGTGCCAGCAGTATGTACCTAGGAGAGGCTGGAAACACC.

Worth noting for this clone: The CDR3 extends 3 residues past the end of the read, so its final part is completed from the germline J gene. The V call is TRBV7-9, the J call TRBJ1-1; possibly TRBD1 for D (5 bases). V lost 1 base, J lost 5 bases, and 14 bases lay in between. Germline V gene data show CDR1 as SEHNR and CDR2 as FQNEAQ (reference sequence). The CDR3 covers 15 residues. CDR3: CASSLGSGFVTEAFF. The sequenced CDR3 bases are TGTGCCAGCAGCTTAGGTTCAGGGTTTGTAACTGAA. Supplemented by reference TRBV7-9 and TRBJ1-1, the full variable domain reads DTGVSQNPRHKITKRGQNVTFRCDPISEHNRLYWYRQTLGQGPEFLTYFQNEAQLEKSRLLSDRFSAERPKGSFSTLEIQRTEQGDSAMYLCASSLGSGFVTEAFFGQGTRLTVV.

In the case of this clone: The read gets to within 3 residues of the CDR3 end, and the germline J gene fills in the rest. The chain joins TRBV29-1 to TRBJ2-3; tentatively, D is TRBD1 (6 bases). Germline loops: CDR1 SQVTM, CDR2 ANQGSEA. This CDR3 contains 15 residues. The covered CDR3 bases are TGCAGCGTTGAATTCCGAGGACAGCCCCAAGAGACG. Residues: CSVEFRGQPQET. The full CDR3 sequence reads CSVEFRGQPQETQYF.

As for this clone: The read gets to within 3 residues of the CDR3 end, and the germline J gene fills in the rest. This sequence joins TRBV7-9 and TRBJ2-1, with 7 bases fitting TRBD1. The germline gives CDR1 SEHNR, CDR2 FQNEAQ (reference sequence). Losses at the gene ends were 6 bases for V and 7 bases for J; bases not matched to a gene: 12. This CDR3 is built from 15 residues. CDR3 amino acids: CASRTTGPQWNEQFF. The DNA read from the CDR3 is TGTGCCAGCAGAACGACAGGGCCTCAATGGAATGAG.

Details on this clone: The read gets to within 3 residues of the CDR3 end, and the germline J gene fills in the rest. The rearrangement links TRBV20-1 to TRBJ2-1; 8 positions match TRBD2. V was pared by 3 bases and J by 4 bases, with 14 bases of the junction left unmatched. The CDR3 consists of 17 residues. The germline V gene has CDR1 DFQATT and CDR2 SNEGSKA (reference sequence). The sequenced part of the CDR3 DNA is TGCAGTGCTAGCAAGTTCGGTGGACTAGCAGCATACAATGAG. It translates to CSASKFGGLAAYNE. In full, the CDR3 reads CSASKFGGLAAYNEQFF.

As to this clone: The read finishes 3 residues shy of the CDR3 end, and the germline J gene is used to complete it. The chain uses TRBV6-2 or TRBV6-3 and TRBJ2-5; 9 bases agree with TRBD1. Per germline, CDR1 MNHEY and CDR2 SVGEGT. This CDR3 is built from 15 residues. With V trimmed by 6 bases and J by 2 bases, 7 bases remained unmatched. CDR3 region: CASRRTGGWQETQYF. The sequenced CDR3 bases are TGTGCCAGCAGACGAACAGGGGGCTGGCAAGAGACC.

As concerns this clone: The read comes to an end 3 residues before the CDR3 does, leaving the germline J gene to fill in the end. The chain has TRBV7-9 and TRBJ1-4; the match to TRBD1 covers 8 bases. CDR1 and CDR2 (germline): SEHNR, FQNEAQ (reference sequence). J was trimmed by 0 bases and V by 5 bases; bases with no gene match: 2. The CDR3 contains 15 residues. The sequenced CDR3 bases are TGTGCCAGCAGCGACAGGGGAACAACTAATGAAAAA. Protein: CASSDRGTTNEK. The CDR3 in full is CASSDRGTTNEKLFF.